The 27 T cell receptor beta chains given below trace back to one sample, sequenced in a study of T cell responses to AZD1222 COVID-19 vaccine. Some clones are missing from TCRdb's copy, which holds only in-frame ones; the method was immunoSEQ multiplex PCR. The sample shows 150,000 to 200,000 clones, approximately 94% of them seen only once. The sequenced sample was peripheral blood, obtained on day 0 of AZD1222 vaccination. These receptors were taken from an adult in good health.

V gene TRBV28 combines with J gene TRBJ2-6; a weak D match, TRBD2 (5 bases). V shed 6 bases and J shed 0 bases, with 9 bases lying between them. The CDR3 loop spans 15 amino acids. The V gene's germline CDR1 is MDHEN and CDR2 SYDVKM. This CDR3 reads CASSPGVSGANVLTF. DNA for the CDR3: TGTGCCAGCAGCCCCGGGGTCTCTGGGGCCAACGTCCTGACTTTC.

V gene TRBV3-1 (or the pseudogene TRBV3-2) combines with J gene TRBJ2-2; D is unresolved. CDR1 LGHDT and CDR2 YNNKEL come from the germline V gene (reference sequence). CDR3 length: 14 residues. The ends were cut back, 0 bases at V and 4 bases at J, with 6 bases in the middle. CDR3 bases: TGTGCCAGCAGCCAAGAAGGAATCACCGGGGAGCTGTTTTTT. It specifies CASSQEGITGELFF.

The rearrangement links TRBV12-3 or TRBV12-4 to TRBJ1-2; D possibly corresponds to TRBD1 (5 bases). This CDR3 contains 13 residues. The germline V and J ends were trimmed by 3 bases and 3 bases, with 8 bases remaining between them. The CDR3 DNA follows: TGTGCCAGCAGTTTGGGGGTTGACTATGGCTACACCTTC. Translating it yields CASSLGVDYGYTF.

CDR3 DNA sequence: TGTGCCAGCTCACCACGGGCAGGGGAAACAGATACGCAGTATTTT. Its protein product is CASSPRAGETDTQYF. The chain carries TRBV18 and TRBJ2-3; maybe TRBD1 (6 bases). Germline loops: CDR1 KGHSH, CDR2 LQKENI. The CDR3 covers 15 residues. V was trimmed by 1 base and J by 3 bases, leaving 11 bases between them. The full variable domain, in which reference TRBV18 and TRBJ2-3 provide the parts outside the CDR3, is NAGVMQNPRHLVRRRGQEARLRCSPMKGHSHVYWYRQLPEEGLKFMVYLQKENIIDESGMPKERFSAEFPKEGPSILRIQQVVRGDSAAYFCASSPRAGETDTQYFGPGTRLTVL.

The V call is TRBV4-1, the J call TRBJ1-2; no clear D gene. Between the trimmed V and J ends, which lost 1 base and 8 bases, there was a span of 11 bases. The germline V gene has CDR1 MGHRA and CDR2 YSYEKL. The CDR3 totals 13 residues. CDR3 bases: TGCGCCAGCAGCCAAGTGGAGGGCTGGGGCTACACCTTC. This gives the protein CASSQVEGWGYTF.

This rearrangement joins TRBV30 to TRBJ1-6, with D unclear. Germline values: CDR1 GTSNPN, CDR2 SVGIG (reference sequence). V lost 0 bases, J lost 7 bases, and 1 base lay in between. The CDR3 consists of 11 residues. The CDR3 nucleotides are TGTGCCTGGAGTGTGAATTCACCCCTCCACTTT. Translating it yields CAWSVNSPLHF.

The CDR3: CASSLYYNEQFF. The CDR3 nucleotides read TGTGCCAGCAGTTTATATTACAATGAGCAGTTCTTC. J is TRBJ2-1 and V is TRBV28; D call uncertain. Germline loops: CDR1 MDHEN, CDR2 SYDVKM. Trimming removed 1 base at V and 4 bases at J, with 2 bases between. This CDR3 region has 12 residues. Full variable domain (rest looked up from reference TRBV28 and TRBJ2-1): DVKVTQSSRYLVKRTGEKVFLECVQDMDHENMFWYRQDPGLGLRLIYFSYDVKMKEKGDIPEGYSVSREKKERFSLILESASTNQTSMYLCASSLYYNEQFFGPGTRLTVL.

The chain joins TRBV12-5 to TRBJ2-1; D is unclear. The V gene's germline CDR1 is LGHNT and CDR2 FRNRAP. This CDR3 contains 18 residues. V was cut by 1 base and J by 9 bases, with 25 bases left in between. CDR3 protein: CASGLDSKLPPSRSEQFF. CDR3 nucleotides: TGTGCTAGTGGTTTGGACTCGAAACTCCCCCCCTCTCGGAGTGAGCAGTTCTTC.

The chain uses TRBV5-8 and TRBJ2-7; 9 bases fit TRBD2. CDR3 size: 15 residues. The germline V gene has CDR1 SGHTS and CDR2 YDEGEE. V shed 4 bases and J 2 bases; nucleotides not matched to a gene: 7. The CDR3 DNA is TGTGCCAGCAGCCCCCGTGCGGGAGGGGCCTACGAGCAGTACTTC. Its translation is CASSPRAGGAYEQYF.

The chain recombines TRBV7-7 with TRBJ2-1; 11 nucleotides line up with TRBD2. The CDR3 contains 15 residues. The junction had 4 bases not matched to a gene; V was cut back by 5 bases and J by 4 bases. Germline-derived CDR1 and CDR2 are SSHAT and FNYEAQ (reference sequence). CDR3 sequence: CASSLGTSGYNEQFF. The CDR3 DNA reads TGTGCCAGCAGCCTGGGGACTAGCGGATACAATGAGCAGTTCTTC.

DNA of the CDR3: TGTGCCAGCAGCTTAGGGGCCCGGAACACTGAAGCTTTCTTT. Protein sequence: CASSLGARNTEAFF. The J gene is TRBJ1-1, the V gene TRBV7-9; no clear D gene. The ends were cut back, 1 base at V and 1 base at J, with 7 bases in the middle. Germline loops: CDR1 SEHNR, CDR2 FQNEAQ (reference sequence). This CDR3 contains 14 residues.

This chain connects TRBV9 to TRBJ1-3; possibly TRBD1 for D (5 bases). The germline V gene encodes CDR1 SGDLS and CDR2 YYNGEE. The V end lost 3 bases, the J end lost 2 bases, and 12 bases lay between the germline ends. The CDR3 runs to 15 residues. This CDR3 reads CASSAGGVAGNTIYF. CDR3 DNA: TGTGCCAGCAGCGCTGGAGGGGTGGCTGGAAACACCATATATTTT.

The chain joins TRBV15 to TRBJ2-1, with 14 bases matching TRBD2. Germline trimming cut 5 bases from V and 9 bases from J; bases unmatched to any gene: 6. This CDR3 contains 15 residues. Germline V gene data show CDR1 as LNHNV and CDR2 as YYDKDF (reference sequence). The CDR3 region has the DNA TGTGCCACCAGCGGGACTAGCGGGAGAGTCAGTGAGCAGTTCTTC. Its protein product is CATSGTSGRVSEQFF.

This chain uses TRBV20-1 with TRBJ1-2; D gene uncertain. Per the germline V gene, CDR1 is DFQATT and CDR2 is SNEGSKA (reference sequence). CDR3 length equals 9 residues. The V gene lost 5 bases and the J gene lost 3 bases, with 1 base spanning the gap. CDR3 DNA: TGCAGTGCTTACTATGGCTACACCTTC. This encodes CSAYYGYTF.

The CDR3 coding sequence is TGTGCCAGCAGTAGGACAGGGGTCGAGCAGTACTTC. Residues: CASSRTGVEQYF. The rearrangement links TRBV2 to TRBJ2-7, with TRBD1 identical over 9 bases. The junction had 2 bases not matched to a gene; V was cut back by 5 bases and J by 6 bases. The CDR3 runs 12 residues. Germline V gene sequence: CDR1 SNHLY, CDR2 FYNNEI. Based on the CDR3 plus reference TRBV2 and TRBJ2-7, the full variable domain is EPEVTQTPSHQVTQMGQEVILRCVPISNHLYFYWYRQILGQKVEFLVSFYNNEISEKSEIFDDQFSVERPDGSNFTLKIRSTKLEDSAMYFCASSRTGVEQYFGPGTRLTVT.

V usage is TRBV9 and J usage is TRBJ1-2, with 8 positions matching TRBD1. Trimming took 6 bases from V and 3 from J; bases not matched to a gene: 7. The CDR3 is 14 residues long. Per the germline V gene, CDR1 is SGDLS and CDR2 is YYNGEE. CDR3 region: CASNSGQGDYGYTF. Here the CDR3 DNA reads TGTGCCAGCAATTCCGGACAGGGTGACTATGGCTACACCTTC.

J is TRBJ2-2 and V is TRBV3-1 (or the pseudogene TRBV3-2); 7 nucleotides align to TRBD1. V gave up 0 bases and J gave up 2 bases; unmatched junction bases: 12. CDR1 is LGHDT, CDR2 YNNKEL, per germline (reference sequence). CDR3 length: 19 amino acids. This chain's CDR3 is CASSQERGLGQLNTGELFF. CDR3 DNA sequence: TGTGCCAGCAGCCAAGAGAGGGGCTTGGGACAGTTAAACACCGGGGAGCTGTTTTTT.

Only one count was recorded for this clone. The CDR3 bases are TGTGCCAGCAGCGTAGAGGGACTAGTGGGCTCCTACAATGAGCAGTTCTTC. Protein product: CASSVEGLVGSYNEQFF. The chain couples TRBV9 to TRBJ2-1, with 8 bases aligning to TRBD2. The CDR3 length is 17 residues. Germline values: CDR1 SGDLS, CDR2 YYNGEE. V lost 0 bases and J lost 0; bases outside the gene matches: 5.

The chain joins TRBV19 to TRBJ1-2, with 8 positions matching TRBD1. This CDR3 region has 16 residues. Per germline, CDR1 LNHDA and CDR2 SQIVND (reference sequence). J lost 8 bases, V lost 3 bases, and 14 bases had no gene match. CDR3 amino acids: CASSMVGTGDPNGYTF. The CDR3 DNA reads TGTGCCAGTAGTATGGTGGGGACAGGCGACCCCAACGGCTACACCTTC.

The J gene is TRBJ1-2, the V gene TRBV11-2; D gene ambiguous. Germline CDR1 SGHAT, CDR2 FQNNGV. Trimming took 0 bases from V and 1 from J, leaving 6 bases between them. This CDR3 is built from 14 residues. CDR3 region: CASSLDHSNYGYTF. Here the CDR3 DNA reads TGTGCCAGCAGCTTAGATCACAGTAACTATGGCTACACCTTC.

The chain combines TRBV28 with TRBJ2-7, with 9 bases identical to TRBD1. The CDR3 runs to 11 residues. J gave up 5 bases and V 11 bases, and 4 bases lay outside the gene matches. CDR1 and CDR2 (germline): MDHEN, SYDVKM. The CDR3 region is CAATGGHEQYF. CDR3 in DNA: TGTGCCGCCACAGGGGGCCACGAGCAGTACTTC.

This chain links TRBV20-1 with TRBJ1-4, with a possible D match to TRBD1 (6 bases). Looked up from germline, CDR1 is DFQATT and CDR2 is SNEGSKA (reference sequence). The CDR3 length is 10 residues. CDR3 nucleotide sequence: TGCAGCGCAGGGGAAGAAAAACTGTTTTTT. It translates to CSAGEEKLFF.

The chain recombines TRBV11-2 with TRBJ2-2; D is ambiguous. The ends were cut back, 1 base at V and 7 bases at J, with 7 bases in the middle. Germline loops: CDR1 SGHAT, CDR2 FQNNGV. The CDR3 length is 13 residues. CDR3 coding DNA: TGTGCCAGCAGCTTAGCACCGTTCGGGGAGCTGTTTTTT. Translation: CASSLAPFGELFF.

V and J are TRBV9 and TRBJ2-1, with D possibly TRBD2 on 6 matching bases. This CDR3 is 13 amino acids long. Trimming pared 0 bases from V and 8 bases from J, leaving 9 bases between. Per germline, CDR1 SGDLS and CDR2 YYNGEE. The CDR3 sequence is CASSVGPSDEQFF. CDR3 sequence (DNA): TGTGCCAGCAGCGTAGGGCCTAGCGATGAGCAGTTCTTC.

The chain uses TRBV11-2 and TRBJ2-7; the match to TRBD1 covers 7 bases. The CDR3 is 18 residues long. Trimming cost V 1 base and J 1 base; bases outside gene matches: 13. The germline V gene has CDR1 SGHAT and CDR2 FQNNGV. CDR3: CASSLGPIGQAKSYEQYF. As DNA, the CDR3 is TGTGCCAGCAGCTTAGGACCGATCGGACAGGCCAAGTCCTACGAGCAGTACTTC.

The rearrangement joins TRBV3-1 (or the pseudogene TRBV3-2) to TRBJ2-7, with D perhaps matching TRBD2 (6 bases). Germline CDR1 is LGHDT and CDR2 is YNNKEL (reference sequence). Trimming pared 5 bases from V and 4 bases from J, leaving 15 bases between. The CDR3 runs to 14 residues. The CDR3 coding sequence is TGTGCCAGCAGCGGCCGGGACTTAAGATACGAGCAGTACTTC. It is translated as CASSGRDLRYEQYF.

For the CDR3, the DNA is TGTGCCAGCAGCTTGAGGATAATAGGATCCTACACCGGGGAGCTGTTTTTT. Amino acids: CASSLRIIGSYTGELFF. V is TRBV5-8 and J is TRBJ2-2; D gene ambiguous. Between the trimmed V and J ends, which lost 1 base and 3 bases, there was a span of 16 bases. The CDR3 sequence is 17 residues long. Germline CDR1 is SGHTS and CDR2 is YDEGEE.